The 19 T cell receptor beta chains given below trace back to one sample, sequenced in a study of T cells in localized non-small cell lung cancer. The repertoire was sequenced with immunoSEQ multiplex PCR; TCRdb's copy has only in-frame clones and lacks some. The data show around 50,000 clones, roughly 85% seen once. This specimen was peripheral blood, taken before any cancer treatment. Receptors originate from a male donor older than 55 with stage III squamous cell lung carcinoma.

This chain connects TRBV21-1 to TRBJ1-5. TRBV21-1 is given as a pseudogene. The CDR3 length is 12 residues. The CDR3 bases are TGTGCCAGCAGCAAAGGACCTCAGCCCCAGCATTTT. Encoded protein: CASSKGPQPQHF.

This sequence joins TRBV25-1 and TRBJ1-5; D gene unclear. This CDR3 contains 15 residues. The germline V and J ends were trimmed by 6 bases and 2 bases, with 14 bases remaining between them. Per the germline V gene, CDR1 is MGHDK and CDR2 is SYGVNS. This CDR3 is CASSSLGPGNQPQHF. The CDR3 DNA follows: TGTGCCAGCAGCTCCTTGGGCCCGGGCAATCAGCCCCAGCATTTT.

The V call is TRBV5-8, the J call TRBJ2-7; 9 bases agree with TRBD1. The CDR3 contains 15 residues. Trimming took 4 bases from V and 3 from J; bases not matched to a gene: 8. Germline V gives CDR1 SGHTS, CDR2 YDEGEE. DNA for the CDR3: TGTGCCAGCAGCAGGGGACAGGGCTATGGCTACGAGCAGTACTTC. Translation gives CASSRGQGYGYEQYF.

The V gene is TRBV2, the J gene TRBJ2-5; either TRBD1 or TRBD2 may supply D (5 bases each). V dropped 7 bases and J dropped 7 bases, with 16 bases sitting between them. CDR1 is SNHLY and CDR2 is FYNNEI in the germline V gene. The length of the CDR3 is 13 residues. The CDR3 sequence is CASNRGDQGTQYF. As DNA, the CDR3 is TGTGCCAGCAATCGGGGAGATCAGGGGACCCAGTACTTC.

This clone was counted a few times. CDR3 loop: CASSLRQVGEAFF. The CDR3 nucleotides read TGTGCCAGCAGTTTGAGACAGGTGGGTGAAGCTTTCTTT. The chain couples TRBV27 to TRBJ1-1; D possibly corresponds to TRBD1 (6 bases). The germline V gene encodes CDR1 MNHEY and CDR2 SMNVEV (reference sequence). V gave up 3 bases and J gave up 7 bases, with 12 bases separating them. The CDR3 runs 13 residues.

The rearrangement links TRBV7-3 to TRBJ2-1, with D perhaps TRBD1 or TRBD2 (6 bases each). Germline-derived CDR1 and CDR2 are SGHTA and FQGTGA. V was cut by 2 bases and J by 0 bases, with 11 bases left in between. This CDR3 spans 16 amino acids. CDR3 protein: CASSLYGGPSYNEQFF. CDR3 DNA: TGTGCCAGCAGCTTATATGGGGGGCCCTCCTACAATGAGCAGTTCTTC.

This chain links TRBV6-5 with TRBJ2-2; D is ambiguous. Between the trimmed V and J ends, which lost 8 bases and 1 base, there was a span of 5 bases. Germline CDR1 is MNHEY and CDR2 is SVGAGI. The CDR3 runs 12 residues. The CDR3 region has the DNA TGTGCCAGCGGTCAGAACACCGGGGAGCTGTTTTTT. Amino acids: CASGQNTGELFF.

The V call is TRBV7-8, the J call TRBJ2-3; 10 bases are a match to TRBD1. The CDR3 sequence is 16 residues long. V gave up 2 bases and J gave up 2 bases; unmatched junction bases: 4. The V gene's germline CDR1 is SGHVS and CDR2 FQNEAQ. The CDR3, as DNA: TGTGCCAGCAGCTTATTGGGACAGGGGCCCACAGATACGCAGTATTTT. Its translation is CASSLLGQGPTDTQYF.

The gene calls are TRBV18 and TRBJ2-1, with 12 bases lining up with TRBD2. Per the germline V gene, CDR1 is KGHSH and CDR2 is LQKENI. The CDR3 has 19 amino acids. V shed 2 bases and J 9 bases; nucleotides not matched to a gene: 17. The CDR3 coding sequence is TGTGCCAGCTCACCAATGCCATTGACTAGCGGGAGAGTTTATCGTGAGCAGTTCTTC. It translates to CASSPMPLTSGRVYREQFF.

This chain joins TRBV29-1 and TRBJ2-2, with 11 bases that match TRBD2. V lost 4 bases to trimming and J lost 0 bases; unmatched junction nucleotides: 1. There are 15 residues in the CDR3. The V gene's germline CDR1 is SQVTM and CDR2 ANQGSEA. The chain's CDR3 is CSVGLAGSNTGELFF. CDR3 coding DNA: TGCAGCGTTGGACTAGCGGGATCGAACACCGGGGAGCTGTTTTTT.

The V gene is TRBV6-5, the J gene TRBJ1-1; D ambiguous. V lost 8 bases to trimming and J lost 7 bases, with 20 bases between them. Germline loops: CDR1 MNHEY, CDR2 SVGAGI. The CDR3 is 14 residues long. Here the CDR3 DNA reads TGTGCCAGCTCCTCAAGGGAGGACGGAGATGAAGCTTTCTTT. This codes for CASSSREDGDEAFF.

V usage is TRBV10-3 and J usage is TRBJ2-3; 12 bases agree with TRBD1. Trimming cost V 5 bases and J 7 bases; bases outside gene matches: 4. The CDR3 runs 14 residues. Germline CDR1 and CDR2: ENHRY and SYGVKD. In DNA, the CDR3 is TGTGCCATCAGTCCGGGACAGGGGGCATATACGCAGTATTTT. It codes for CAISPGQGAYTQYF.

Only one count was recorded for this clone. The V and J genes are TRBV15 and TRBJ1-6; 10 nucleotides match TRBD1. This CDR3 region has 14 residues. V dropped 4 bases and J dropped 8; count of bases not matched to a gene: 2. The germline CDR1 and CDR2 sequences are LNHNV and YYDKDF (reference sequence). For the CDR3, the DNA is TGTGCCACCAGCATCGGGACAGGGGATTCACCCCTCCACTTT. It is translated as CATSIGTGDSPLHF.

The chain carries TRBV6-5 and TRBJ2-3; D is unclear. The germline gives CDR1 MNHEY, CDR2 SVGAGI. This CDR3 is 13 amino acids long. V was shortened by 10 bases and J by 0 bases, with 11 bases between the two germline ends. The CDR3 reads CAIKKFSTDTQYF. The CDR3 region has the DNA TGTGCCATCAAAAAATTTAGCACAGATACGCAGTATTTT.

The chain recombines TRBV5-1 with TRBJ2-2; a possible D gene is TRBD2 (5 bases). The CDR3 has 15 residues. CDR1 is SGHRS and CDR2 is YFSETQ in the germline V gene. The ends were cut back, 4 bases at V and 4 bases at J, with 14 bases in the middle. The CDR3: CASSPEGLPTGELFF. CDR3 nucleotide sequence: TGCGCCAGCAGCCCGGAAGGACTTCCCACCGGGGAGCTGTTTTTT.

The rearrangement links TRBV4-1 to TRBJ2-7, with TRBD1 as a possible D gene (6 bases). The CDR3 has 13 residues. Germline CDR1 reads MGHRA; CDR2 reads YSYEKL. The V and J ends lost 0 bases and 9 bases respectively, with 12 bases between them. The CDR3 DNA is TGCGCCAGCAGCCAAGATTACCCACAGGGGCAGTACTTC. Its translation is CASSQDYPQGQYF.

The J gene is TRBJ2-3, the V gene TRBV19; 8 positions match TRBD2. CDR3 size: 15 residues. Germline trimming cut 6 bases from V and 0 bases from J; bases unmatched to any gene: 5. Germline V gives CDR1 LNHDA, CDR2 SQIVND (reference sequence). This chain's CDR3 is CASRGLESSTDTQYF. CDR3 bases: TGTGCCAGTAGGGGACTAGAATCTAGCACAGATACGCAGTATTTT. The full variable domain, completed using reference TRBV19 and TRBJ2-3, is DGGITQSPKYLFRKEGQNVTLSCEQNLNHDAMYWYRQDPGQGLRLIYYSQIVNDFQKGDIAEGYSVSREKKESFPLTVTSAQKNPTAFYLCASRGLESSTDTQYFGPGTRLTVL.

The rearrangement links TRBV18 to TRBJ2-1, with TRBD1 matching over 9 bases. V was clipped by 0 bases and J by 9 bases; unmatched bases: 9. The germline V gene encodes CDR1 KGHSH and CDR2 LQKENI. CDR3 length equals 16 residues. CDR3 region: CASSPPFSGQGIEQFF. The CDR3 bases are TGTGCCAGCTCACCACCCTTTTCGGGACAGGGTATTGAGCAGTTCTTC.

V is TRBV18 and J is TRBJ2-3, with D possibly TRBD1 on 6 matching bases. CDR3 length: 14 residues. CDR1 and CDR2 (germline): KGHSH, LQKENI. Trimming pared 3 bases from V and 3 bases from J, leaving 10 bases between. The CDR3 nucleotides are TGTGCCAGCTCACCCTCCACAGGGACAGATACGCAGTATTTT. Translating gives CASSPSTGTDTQYF.